This T cell receptor beta chain is from a study of Ad26.COV2.S vaccination and SARS-CoV-2 variants (dated by TCRdb to the early 2020s). Context from the whole study: Donors in the vaccine arm were drawn from COV1001, a multicentre, randomized, double-blind, placebo-controlled phase I-IIa trial testing Ad26.COV2.S in healthy adults. Ad26.COV2.S was administered intramuscularly at a dose of 5x10^10 or 1x10^11 viral particles, either as one shot or as two shots given 56 days apart. TCRbeta repertoire sequencing served as the tool for gauging how specific and how broad the SARS-CoV-2-reactive T cell receptors were following Ad26.COV2.S vaccination. A total of around 32 samples were included in the TCR-sequenced set, comprising some 20 Ad26.COV2.S vaccine recipients, 5 placebo recipients and 8 SARS-CoV-2 convalescent individuals. Participants in the trial were split at random into five groups of five each, receiving low-dose or high-dose Ad26.COV2.S once or twice, or else placebo on both occasions. Blinding of investigators to trial group allocation was maintained during experiments and outcome assessment.

The CDR3, cysteine through phenylalanine, is 13 amino acids long. The sequence is cut down to CDR3 DNA, 39 bases in frame from base 1. Trimming accounts for 6 bases at V and 9 bases at J, while the number of junction bases matched to no gene is 5. Of note for this clone: What this receptor recognizes is not known. No per-base quality is available; no much larger clone lies one base away.

The paper as a whole reports these results and caveats: Compared with placebo recipients, Ad26.COV2.S recipients showed higher spike-specific TCR breadth (P = 0.0014). The study was not powered for comparison of responses between vaccine doses or regimens. Non-spike TCR breadth was comparable between vaccine and placebo recipients, consistent with the vaccine containing only spike. After vaccination, substantial breadth of spike-specific CD8+ and CD4+ T cell responses was reported. The authors noted that the TCR breadth and depth analyses may have underestimated total T cell responses.

The immunoSEQ Assay was used to sequence TCRbeta CDR3 regions. After extraction, genomic DNA underwent amplification by bias-controlled multiplex PCR, followed by high-throughput sequencing. In the paper's pipeline: Collapsing and filtering of sequences were performed to quantify the absolute abundance of each unique TCRbeta CDR3 region. Usable DNA was measured by amplifying reference genes present in all nucleated cells, and TCRbeta template counts were normalized to that usable DNA to estimate T cell fraction. Repertoire TCRs were annotated as SARS-CoV-2-specific when V gene, CDR3 amino acid sequence and J gene were exactly matched to a known reactive TCR set. MIRA supplied the reference SARS-CoV-2 TCR set, which was filtered for enrichment in COVID-19-positive ImmuneCODE repertoires so that public or cross-reactive TCRs were removed. Using the MIRA antigens, annotated TCRs were further analysed by specific ORF or by position within an ORF. Depth was the summed frequency of annotated unique rearrangements, while breadth was defined as annotated unique rearrangements over total unique productive rearrangements. Two-sided Wilcoxon rank-sum tests were applied when comparing TCR breadth between groups. TCRdb carries this immuneACCESS record with in-frame sequences only. Its versions omit some clonotypes, under half of them owing to an unresolved V gene in the studies checked, with the rest unexplained. Clone size and V and J calls were adopted from that table, with D and trimming inferred from the DNA. In this sample the table shows more than 300,000 clones, more than 70% of which occur a single time. The top ten hold 1.9% of the sample.

The intended sense of this specimen's treatment or condition label: some 20 received Ad26.COV2.S at low or high dose, single or two shots; roughly five received placebo; per-sample allocation not given. For vaccine and placebo recipients, repertoires were sequenced using samples collected on day 63 after the first injection. Between 29 July and 7 August 2020, Cohort 1b enrolled around 24 adults aged 18-55 years at one site in Boston, USA. Ad26.COV2.S was a replication-incompetent adenovirus type 26 vector that expressed a prefusion-stabilized SARS-CoV-2 spike protein derived from the original Wuhan strain.

The receptor's source is a person aged 18-65 years who received the Ad26.COV2.S COVID-19 vaccine or a placebo. The input for sequencing was peripheral blood, taken in a trial of Ad26.COV2.S vaccine versus placebo. Here the chain combines TRBV12-3 or TRBV12-4 and TRBJ2-1; TRBD2 fits 10 bases in the junction. The CDR3 region reads CASRLAGVGEQFF. The nucleotide sequence is given as TGTGCCAGCAGGCTAGCGGGGGTGGGTGAGCAGTTCTTC.